Below, one TCR beta chain is given with its context. Per the germline V gene, CDR1 is DFQATT and CDR2 is SNEGSKA (reference sequence). This CDR3 is 15 amino acids long. Losses at the gene ends were 0 bases for V and 1 base for J; bases not matched to a gene: 5. The TCR beta profiling, which covered VDJ combination and CDR3 sequence, was carried out using genomic DNA as the template. TCRdb re-derived calls from the reads in MiXCR, one entry per CDR3 protein. The top ten hold approximately 3% of the sample, which has 150,000 or so distinct CDR3 sequences, under 55% seen once. The patients chosen for sequencing had shown expansion of CD8+CD57+ cells (detected by flow cytometry). This entry is derived from a study of CD8+CD57+ T cells in acquired aplastic anemia.

The rearrangement links TRBV20-1 to TRBJ1-1, with TRBD1 matching over 7 bases. This TCR was sampled from a human donor with aplastic anemia. Material: sorted CD4+, CD8+, or CD8+CD57+ T cells (not recorded which) from PBMCs. The CDR3 protein is CSARENRGWNTEAFF. DNA for the CDR3: TGCAGTGCTAGAGAGAACAGGGGATGGAACACTGAAGCTTTCTTT.